What follows are 17 T cell receptor beta chains derived from one specimen sequenced in a study of blood T cell repertoires in COVID-19. Here immunoSEQ multiplex PCR was the method, and the copy in TCRdb shows in-frame clones only, minus some. The sample has 250,000 to 300,000 clones; roughly nine tenths are singletons. Specimen: peripheral blood. These receptor sequences come from a woman aged 25 to 39 with COVID-19, enrolled during active disease.

The genes are TRBV18 and TRBJ1-2, with TRBD1 matching over 12 bases. The length of the CDR3 is 14 residues. The V gene's germline CDR1 is KGHSH and CDR2 LQKENI. V lost 3 bases, J lost 4 bases, and 0 bases stayed unmatched. As DNA, the CDR3 is TGTGCCAGCTCACCGGGACAGGGGGCCTATGGCTACACCTTC. Translated: CASSPGQGAYGYTF.

The genes are TRBV10-1 and TRBJ2-5; 8 nucleotides match TRBD1. CDR1 and CDR2 from the germline V gene are WNHNN and SYGVQD (reference sequence). V lost 1 base and J lost 4; bases outside the gene matches: 11. There are 17 residues in the CDR3. The CDR3 coding sequence is TGCGCCAGCAGTGAGTTCATGGACAGGGAGTCCGGAGAGACCCAGTACTTC. This codes for CASSEFMDRESGETQYF.

The chain uses TRBV27 and TRBJ2-7, with unresolved D. Germline loops: CDR1 MNHEY, CDR2 SMNVEV (reference sequence). Trimming cost V 5 bases and J 3 bases, with 11 bases left between them. This CDR3 is built from 13 residues. In DNA form, the CDR3 reads TGTGCCAGCAGTGCCCGACTTGGCTACGAGCAGTACTTC. Translation: CASSARLGYEQYF.

The chain carries TRBV29-1 and TRBJ1-2; D remains ambiguous. V lost 5 bases and J 6 bases, leaving 16 bases between the germline ends. Germline V gene lookup returns CDR1 SQVTM and CDR2 ANQGSEA. CDR3 length equals 13 residues. DNA for the CDR3: TGCAGCGTTTCCCCAATTGTGTCAGATGGCTACACCTTC. Its protein product is CSVSPIVSDGYTF.

This clone was detected only a few times. The genes are TRBV5-1 and TRBJ2-2; D gene ambiguous. Germline CDR1 SGHRS, CDR2 YFSETQ. Trimming removed 0 bases from V and 6 bases from J, with 9 bases in between. The CDR3 runs 14 residues. The CDR3 is CASSLAMAPGELFF. The CDR3 DNA follows: TGCGCCAGCAGCTTGGCCATGGCCCCCGGGGAGCTGTTTTTT. Supplemented by reference TRBV5-1 and TRBJ2-2, the full variable domain reads KAGVTQTPRYLIKTRGQQVTLSCSPISGHRSVSWYQQTPGQGLQFLFEYFSETQRNKGNFPGRFSGRQFSNSRSEMNVSTLELGDSALYLCASSLAMAPGELFFGEGSRLTVL.

The genes are TRBV5-1 and TRBJ1-2, with a weak D call TRBD1 (5 bases). Trimming left V 4 bases short and J 6 bases short, with 22 bases between. The CDR3 loop spans 16 amino acids. In germline, CDR1 is SGHRS, CDR2 YFSETQ. The CDR3 spells CASSRLTTGFAHGYTF. The CDR3 DNA is TGCGCCAGCAGCCGACTGACCACAGGATTCGCGCATGGCTACACCTTC.

To note about this clone: This CDR3 is also generated by other DNA sequences in the sample. The chain employs TRBV4-1 and TRBJ2-3; a weak D match, TRBD2 (6 bases). This CDR3 is built from 14 residues. V was shortened by 1 base and J by 1 base, with 6 bases between the two germline ends. In germline, CDR1 is MGHRA, CDR2 YSYEKL. CDR3 residues: CASSQAGGTDTQYF. In DNA form, the CDR3 reads TGCGCCAGCAGCCAAGCGGGGGGCACAGATACGCAGTATTTT.

This chain connects TRBV2 to TRBJ2-7, with a weak D call TRBD2 (7 bases). Germline values: CDR1 SNHLY, CDR2 FYNNEI. CDR3 length equals 15 residues. The V gene lost 6 bases and the J gene lost 2 bases, with 17 bases spanning the gap. The CDR3 DNA sequence: TGTGCCAGCAGAGGGGGGGCTAGCGGACCCTACGAGCAGTACTTC. This gives the protein CASRGGASGPYEQYF.

This clone was detected once. The chain employs TRBV5-8 and TRBJ1-4; TRBD1 might be the D (6 bases). CDR3 length equals 12 residues. Germline CDR1 is SGHTS and CDR2 is YDEGEE. Trimming took off 2 bases at V and 11 bases at J, with 10 bases between the two ends. The DNA of the CDR3 is TGTGCCAGCAGCTTAGAACAGGGTAAACTGTTTTTT. It yields the protein CASSLEQGKLFF.

This clone was found a few times. The chain links TRBV13 to TRBJ1-5, with D perhaps matching TRBD1 (6 bases). CDR1 and CDR2 (germline): PRHDT, FYEKMQ (reference sequence). Trimming stripped 0 bases from V and 7 bases from J, with 10 bases between. CDR3 size: 14 residues. CDR3 coding DNA: TGTGCCAGCAGCTTAGGACAGGGTCGGCAGCCCCAGCATTTT. The encoded protein is CASSLGQGRQPQHF.

The rearrangement uses TRBV6-5 and TRBJ2-7; TRBD1 aligns across 9 bases. Trimming cost V 6 bases and J 2 bases; bases outside gene matches: 8. Germline V CDR1 and CDR2: MNHEY, SVGAGI. The CDR3 runs to 15 residues. DNA of the CDR3: TGTGCCAGCAGGGGGGATTGGGACAGGGCCTACGAGCAGTACTTC. It is translated as CASRGDWDRAYEQYF.

The CDR3 coding sequence is TGTGCCAGCAGCCCTGAAGGCGGGGCAACAGATACGCAGTATTTT. It specifies CASSPEGGATDTQYF. V gene TRBV7-8 combines with J gene TRBJ2-3; TRBD2 might be the D (6 bases). This CDR3 has 15 amino acids. The V end lost 5 bases, the J end lost 3 bases, and 15 bases lay between the germline ends. Germline lookup yields CDR1 SGHVS and CDR2 FQNEAQ. The full variable domain, in which reference TRBV7-8 and TRBJ2-3 provide the parts outside the CDR3, is GAGVSQSPRYKVAKRGQDVALRCDPISGHVSLFWYQQALGQGPEFLTYFQNEAQLDKSGLPSDRFFAERPEGSVSTLKIQRTQQEDSAVYLCASSPEGGATDTQYFGPGTRLTVL.

This chain connects TRBV5-5 to TRBJ1-4; no clear D gene. V was shortened by 1 base and J by 8 bases, with 12 bases between the two germline ends. There are 14 residues in the CDR3. Germline V CDR1 and CDR2: SGHKS, YYEKEE (reference sequence). Here the CDR3 reads CASSLISSGEKLFF. CDR3 coding DNA: TGTGCCAGCAGCTTGATAAGCAGCGGGGAAAAACTGTTTTTT.

CDR3 DNA sequence: TGTGCCAGCAGCCGCCCGGACAGTTTTGGCTACACCTTC. This translates into CASSRPDSFGYTF. The rearrangement links TRBV3-1 (or the pseudogene TRBV3-2) to TRBJ1-2; weak D call: TRBD1 (6 bases). V lost 4 bases to trimming and J lost 7 bases, with 13 bases between them. The V gene's germline CDR1 is LGHDT and CDR2 YNNKEL (reference sequence). The CDR3 is 13 residues long.

The J gene is TRBJ1-2, the V gene TRBV19; D perhaps matches TRBD1 (5 bases). The germline V gene has CDR1 LNHDA and CDR2 SQIVND (reference sequence). V lost 2 bases and J lost 2, with 12 bases in between. The CDR3 totals 15 residues. The CDR3 DNA follows: TGTGCCAGTAGTATATACAGGCAAAGCAACTATGGCTACACCTTC. Translating gives CASSIYRQSNYGYTF.

The rearrangement uses TRBV7-9 and TRBJ2-5; 8 bases map to TRBD1. V was clipped by 2 bases and J by 9 bases; unmatched bases: 2. CDR1 SEHNR and CDR2 FQNEAQ come from the germline V gene (reference sequence). The CDR3 totals 12 residues. CDR3 sequence reads: CASSLPTGAQYF. The CDR3 region has the DNA TGTGCCAGCAGCTTACCGACAGGGGCCCAGTACTTC.

The chain joins TRBV3-1 (or the pseudogene TRBV3-2) to TRBJ1-6, with D unclear. This CDR3 region has 13 residues. V was cut by 1 base and J by 7 bases, with 5 bases left in between. Germline V CDR1 and CDR2: LGHDT, YNNKEL (reference sequence). Here the CDR3 reads CASSQGGNSPLHF. For the CDR3, the DNA is TGTGCCAGCAGCCAAGGAGGGAATTCACCCCTCCACTTT.